Presented here are 14 T cell receptor beta chains from one specimen sequenced in a study of T cell responses to AZD1222 COVID-19 vaccine. The protocol was immunoSEQ multiplex PCR, while the TCRdb copy is restricted to in-frame clones and leaves out a portion. The sample contains over 100,000 clones, around 90% of which appear only once. This material consisted of peripheral blood, taken on day 0 of AZD1222 vaccination. These receptor sequences come from an adult in good health.

This clone was detected once. CDR3 loop: CASSVGRDTGELFF. DNA for the CDR3: TGTGCCAGCAGCGTAGGTAGGGACACCGGGGAGCTGTTTTTT. This chain uses TRBV9 with TRBJ2-2; no reliable D call. The CDR3 is 14 residues long. Trimming took off 0 bases at V and 3 bases at J, with 6 bases between the two ends. From germline, CDR1 is SGDLS and CDR2 YYNGEE.

The V gene is TRBV3-1 (or the pseudogene TRBV3-2), the J gene TRBJ1-4; D possibly corresponds to TRBD1 (6 bases). The CDR3 totals 16 residues. Trimming removed 4 bases from V and 0 bases from J, with 12 bases in between. Germline assignment: CDR1 LGHDT and CDR2 YNNKEL (reference sequence). CDR3 protein: CASSPGQRATNEKLFF. As DNA, the CDR3 is TGTGCCAGCAGCCCCGGACAGCGGGCAACTAATGAAAAACTGTTTTTT.

The chain employs TRBV6-2 or TRBV6-3 and TRBJ2-2, with no clear D. The germline V gene has CDR1 MNHEY and CDR2 SVGEGT. Trimming shortened V by 6 bases and J by 6 bases, and 11 bases separated the two germline ends. This CDR3 has 13 amino acids. CDR3 sequence (DNA): TGTGCCAGCAGCACCCCGGTCGCCGGGGAGCTGTTTTTT. Translating gives CASSTPVAGELFF.

The CDR3 is CASSVGRQGPYGFF. In DNA form, the CDR3 reads TGTGCCAGCAGTGTTGGTCGACAGGGTCCGTACGGGTTCTTC. The chain combines TRBV2 with TRBJ2-1; 7 nucleotides align to TRBD1. Germline-derived CDR1 and CDR2 are SNHLY and FYNNEI. Trimming at V came to 4 bases and at J to 15 bases, leaving 15 bases not matched to a gene. The CDR3 spans 14 residues.

This sequence joins TRBV29-1 and TRBJ1-1; unclear D gene. The germline V gene has CDR1 SQVTM and CDR2 ANQGSEA. Trimming left V 3 bases short and J 2 bases short, with 10 bases between. This CDR3 has 13 amino acids. In nucleotides, the CDR3 is TGCAGCGTTGATTCAGATGACAACACTGAAGCTTTCTTT. This codes for CSVDSDDNTEAFF. Complete variable domain (other parts from reference TRBV29-1 and TRBJ1-1): SAVISQKPSRDICQRGTSLTIQCQVDSQVTMMFWYRQQPGQSLTLIATANQGSEATYESGFVIDKFPISRPNLTFSTLTVSNMSPEDSSIYLCSVDSDDNTEAFFGQGTRLTVV.

The gene calls are TRBV6-5 and TRBJ1-2; 7 bases are a match to TRBD1. The CDR3 runs 15 residues. Trimming removed 2 bases from V and 4 bases from J; junction bases left unmatched: 7. Germline CDR1 reads MNHEY; CDR2 reads SVGAGI. CDR3 sequence: CASSYKGAVGYGYTF. Here the CDR3 DNA reads TGTGCCAGCAGTTACAAGGGGGCAGTTGGCTATGGCTACACCTTC.

The chain combines TRBV5-1 with TRBJ2-7; 9 bases agree with TRBD2. The CDR3 is made up of 16 amino acids. Germline trimming cut 1 base from V and 1 base from J; bases unmatched to any gene: 6. Germline V gene data show CDR1 as SGHRS and CDR2 as YFSETQ. The DNA for the CDR3 is TGCGCCAGCAGCTTGAAATCACTAGCGGGTTCCTACGAGCAGTACTTC. As protein: CASSLKSLAGSYEQYF.

The gene calls are TRBV6-6 and TRBJ1-3, with D uncertain. Trimming removed 6 bases at V and 2 bases at J, with 11 bases between. CDR1 and CDR2 (germline): MNHNY, SVGAGI (reference sequence). CDR3 length: 14 residues. CDR3 sequence reads: CASSPQLAGNTIYF. CDR3 nucleotide sequence: TGTGCCAGCAGCCCACAGCTCGCTGGAAACACCATATATTTT.

The chain employs TRBV4-2 and TRBJ2-5, with D possibly TRBD1 on 6 matching bases. Germline assignment: CDR1 LGHNA and CDR2 YNFKEQ. CDR3 length equals 16 residues. Between the trimmed V and J ends, which lost 1 base and 3 bases, there was a span of 15 bases. DNA of the CDR3: TGTGCCAGCAGCCAAGCCTCAGCAGGGGAAAAAGAGACCCAGTACTTC. This encodes CASSQASAGEKETQYF.

V and J are TRBV27 and TRBJ1-2; 8 nucleotides agree with TRBD1. Unmatched junction bases numbered 9, after V lost 5 bases and J lost 4 bases. The CDR3 runs 15 residues. Germline V gene data show CDR1 as MNHEY and CDR2 as SMNVEV (reference sequence). The CDR3 region is CASSPTGGSFYGYTF. The CDR3 bases are TGTGCCAGCAGTCCTACAGGGGGAAGTTTCTATGGCTACACCTTC.

The J gene is TRBJ2-5, the V gene TRBV7-2; D is perhaps TRBD1 (6 bases). Trimming stripped 4 bases from V and 0 bases from J, with 12 bases between. This CDR3 has 15 amino acids. The germline CDR1 and CDR2 sequences are SGHTA and FQGNSA. CDR3 in amino acids: CASSSSGQYQETQYF. CDR3 DNA: TGTGCCAGCAGCTCCTCAGGACAGTACCAAGAGACCCAGTACTTC.

V usage is TRBV19 and J usage is TRBJ2-3; D is tentatively TRBD1 or TRBD2 (5 bases each). Germline assignment: CDR1 LNHDA and CDR2 SQIVND (reference sequence). The CDR3 length is 14 residues. The V gene lost 4 bases and the J gene lost 4 bases, with 12 bases spanning the gap. The CDR3 bases are TGTGCCAGTAGTACCGCAGGGAGCCCAGATACGCAGTATTTT. Translating gives CASSTAGSPDTQYF.

The V gene is TRBV5-4, the J gene TRBJ2-3; maybe TRBD1 (6 bases). Germline V gene sequence: CDR1 SGHNT, CDR2 YYREEE (reference sequence). This CDR3 has 15 residues. The V end was cut by 3 bases, the J end by 2 bases, with 13 bases between. CDR3 coding DNA: TGTGCCAGCAGCTCCTACAGGGAAAACACAGATACGCAGTATTTT. It is translated as CASSSYRENTDTQYF.

The J gene is TRBJ1-5, the V gene TRBV19; a possible D gene is TRBD1 (5 bases). Germline loops: CDR1 LNHDA, CDR2 SQIVND (reference sequence). The CDR3 is 15 amino acids. V dropped 3 bases and J dropped 7 bases, with 16 bases sitting between them. CDR3 residues: CASSIEGIGRQPQHF. The CDR3 bases are TGTGCCAGTAGTATCGAGGGGATTGGGCGGCAGCCCCAGCATTTT.